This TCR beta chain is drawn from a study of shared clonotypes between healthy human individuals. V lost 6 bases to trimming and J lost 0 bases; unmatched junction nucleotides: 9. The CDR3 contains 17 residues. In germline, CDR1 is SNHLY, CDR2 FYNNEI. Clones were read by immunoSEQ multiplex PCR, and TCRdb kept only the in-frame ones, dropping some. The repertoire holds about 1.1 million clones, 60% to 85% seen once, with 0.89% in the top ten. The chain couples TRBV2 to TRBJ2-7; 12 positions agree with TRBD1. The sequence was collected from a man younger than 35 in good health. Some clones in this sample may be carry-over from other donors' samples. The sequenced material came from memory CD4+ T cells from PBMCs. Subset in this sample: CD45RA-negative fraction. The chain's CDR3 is CASRGTGGYPSSYEQYF. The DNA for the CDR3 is TGTGCCAGCAGGGGGACAGGGGGCTATCCGTCCTCCTACGAGCAGTACTTC. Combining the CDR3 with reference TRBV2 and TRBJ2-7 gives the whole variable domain EPEVTQTPSHQVTQMGQEVILRCVPISNHLYFYWYRQILGQKVEFLVSFYNNEISEKSEIFDDQFSVERPDGSNFTLKIRSTKLEDSAMYFCASRGTGGYPSSYEQYFGPGTRLTVT.